Listed below are T cell receptor beta chains from one sample, sequenced in a study of identical twins. MiXCR was run by TCRdb on the 5' RACE reads, yielding one entry per CDR3 protein. This sample has about 700,000 distinct CDR3 sequences, with 8.6% found just once. The same data also went into a second study, on yellow fever vaccine responses in identical twins.

Sequenced sample: PBMCs. The receptors were gathered from a woman aged 18-29 years in good health. CDR3s include the opening cysteine and the closing phenylalanine or tryptophan. The D gene is left open where the match is weak. Clone sizes are given selectively: once, few, many, or a class where the clone is expanded.

TGTGCCCTAGGCGGTAGCGGGGAGAGCACAGATACGCAGTATTTT,CALGGSGESTDTQYF,few,TRBJ2-3,TRBD2,TRBV10-3
TGTGCCAGCAGCTTAACGGGGGGGCCCCCTAACGAGCAGTACTTC,CASSLTGGPPNEQYF,few,TRBJ2-7,NA,TRBV7-3
TGCGCCAGCAGCTTGGCCGCTAGCGGGGGGGCCGGGCAGTTCTTC,CASSLAASGGAGQFF,few,TRBJ2-1,TRBD2,TRBV5-1
TGTGCCAGCTTTGGACAGGTAGCGAGCTCCTACAATGAGCAGTTCTTC,CASFGQVASSYNEQFF,NA,TRBJ2-1,TRBD1,TRBV6-1
TGCAGCGTGTCGGGGTACTACGAGCAGTACTTC,CSVSGYYEQYF,few,TRBJ2-7,NA,TRBV29-1
TGTGCCAGCAGCCAGGGTCAGGCGGGCTATGGCTACACCTTC,CASSQGQAGYGYTF,few,TRBJ1-2,NA,TRBV3-1
TGTGCCAGCAGCCCGACAGGGGCCCTCTACGAGCAGTACTTC,CASSPTGALYEQYF,few,TRBJ2-7,TRBD1,TRBV27
TGCGCCAGCAGCTTGGAGTTCAGTCGGAGGTCTTCCGAGCAGTACTTC,CASSLEFSRRSSEQYF,many,TRBJ2-7,NA,TRBV5-1
TGTGCCAGCAGCTCAACTAGCGGGGGGGCTACCTATACGCAGTATTTT,CASSSTSGGATYTQYF,many,TRBJ2-3,TRBD2,TRBV7-9
TGTGCCAGTCTTTCACCGGGACAGGGGGACTACGAGCAGTACTTC,CASLSPGQGDYEQYF,NA,TRBJ2-7,TRBD1,TRBV6-1
TGTGCCAGCAGTTTACCAGGACAGCTGACTCAGTACTTC,CASSLPGQLTQYF,many,TRBJ2-5,NA,TRBV28
TGCAGTGCCAGAAAGGGGGCAGGAGGCTACACCTTC,CSARKGAGGYTF,NA,TRBJ1-2,TRBD1,TRBV20-1
TGCGCCAGCAGCCAAGTCGGGGGAGGCTTATCACCCCTCCACTTT,CASSQVGGGLSPLHF,many,TRBJ1-6,NA,TRBV4-3
TGCGCCAGCAGCTTGGTTCCGGGAAGTGGTAATGAGCAGTTCTTC,CASSLVPGSGNEQFF,NA,TRBJ2-1,NA,TRBV5-1
TGTGCCAGCAGTTACGAGGACAGGGGTTACGAGCAGTACTTC,CASSYEDRGYEQYF,many,TRBJ2-7,TRBD1,TRBV6-5
TGTGCCAGCAGGGGAAACGGCAGGTCAGGCGAGCAGTACTTC,CASRGNGRSGEQYF,NA,TRBJ2-7,NA,TRBV12-3/TRBV12-4
TGCGCCAGCAGCCCCACGGTCGTGGCGGGAGGCCCCTACGAGCAGTACTTC,CASSPTVVAGGPYEQYF,NA,TRBJ2-7,TRBD2,TRBV4-3
TGTGCCAGCAGCCCCGAAGCTTTCTTT,CASSPEAFF,NA,TRBJ1-1,NA,TRBV7-6
TGTGCCAGCACCCCTTTTGGAGGAGGGGGGGAGACCCAGTACTTC,CASTPFGGGGETQYF,NA,TRBJ2-5,NA,TRBV6-1
TGTGCCACCAGTGAGGGGGGAACCACCGGGGAGCTGTTTTTT,CATSEGGTTGELFF,NA,TRBJ2-2,NA,TRBV24-1
TGTGCCATCAGCCAGGGCTTCTACAATGAGCAGTTCTTC,CAISQGFYNEQFF,NA,TRBJ2-1,NA,TRBV10-3
TGTGCCAGCAGTGACGGGGGATGGAATGAGCAGTTCTTC,CASSDGGWNEQFF,many,TRBJ2-1,NA,TRBV6-4
TGTGCCAGCAGCTTGTTCCGGGCCAGGGATGGCATTCAGTACTTC,CASSLFRARDGIQYF,few,TRBJ2-4,NA,TRBV7-2
TGTGCCAGCAGTTCTCCTTCGACAGGGCGCAATGAGCAGTTCTTC,CASSSPSTGRNEQFF,few,TRBJ2-1,TRBD1,TRBV27
TGTGCCCGCAGTTTAGGCGGGACAGGGGGCATCGGGTCCTACAATGAGCAGTTCTTC,CARSLGGTGGIGSYNEQFF,NA,TRBJ2-1,TRBD1,TRBV27
TGTGCCAGCAGCTCTCCTAGCGGGAGCCGATGGGAGACCCAGTACTTC,CASSSPSGSRWETQYF,NA,TRBJ2-5,TRBD2,TRBV7-9
TGTGCCAGCAGCTTCCGGGACGGGGTACGTTCACCCCTCCACTTT,CASSFRDGVRSPLHF,NA,TRBJ1-6,NA,TRBV12-3/TRBV12-4
TGTGCCATCAGTGAGTCGGTGTGGTCCTACGAGCAGTACTTC,CAISESVWSYEQYF,many,TRBJ2-7,NA,TRBV10-3
TGTGCCAGCAGCCGCCCGACTAGCAGGGAGACCCAGTACTTC,CASSRPTSRETQYF,NA,TRBJ2-5,TRBD2,TRBV12-3/TRBV12-4
TGTGCCAGCTGTAACAGGGAGGAGTGCACAGATACGCAGTATTTT,CASCNREECTDTQYF,NA,TRBJ2-3,NA,TRBV6-5
TGTGCCAGCAGCCAAACGGGACTAGCGTCCTACGAGCAGTACTTC,CASSQTGLASYEQYF,few,TRBJ2-7,TRBD2,TRBV3-1
TGTGCCAGCAGTTTTAGTCGCGATACGCAGTATTTT,CASSFSRDTQYF,NA,TRBJ2-3,NA,TRBV12-3/TRBV12-4
TGCAGCGTGGGCGCCGGTCTCACTGTAGGCTATGGCTACACCTTC,CSVGAGLTVGYGYTF,many,TRBJ1-2,NA,TRBV29-1
TGTGCCAGCAGTTCGTCGGACAGGGTGAACAATGAGCAGTTCTTC,CASSSSDRVNNEQFF,NA,TRBJ2-1,TRBD1,TRBV12-3/TRBV12-4
TGTGCCAGCAGCTTAGTCCAAGGACTAGCGTCCTCCTACGAGCTGTACTTC,CASSLVQGLASSYELYF,NA,TRBJ2-7,TRBD2,TRBV7-9
TGCAGCGTATCTAGCGGAGACTACGAGCAGTACTTC,CSVSSGDYEQYF,many,TRBJ2-7,TRBD2,TRBV29-1
TGTGCCAGCAGCGAGGGACGCGTCCAAGAGACCCAGTACTTC,CASSEGRVQETQYF,few,TRBJ2-5,NA,TRBV9
TGCGCCAGCAGCTTGCTCTCGGGACAGTCTAATGAAAAACTGTTTTTT,CASSLLSGQSNEKLFF,many,TRBJ1-4,TRBD1,TRBV5-1
TGCAGCGTTCCCGGGGACACCGGGGAGCTGTTTTTT,CSVPGDTGELFF,many,TRBJ2-2,NA,TRBV29-1
TGTGCCACCACCGGGACTGGATACGAGCAGTACTTC,CATTGTGYEQYF,few,TRBJ2-7,NA,TRBV10-3
TGTGCCACCAGTGATTCGGTAGCGGAGAGCTCCTACAATGAGCAGTTCTTC,CATSDSVAESSYNEQFF,few,TRBJ2-1,NA,TRBV24-1
TGTGCCAGCAGTCGACTAGCGGGGGAGTTCTACAATGAGCAGTTCTTC,CASSRLAGEFYNEQFF,NA,TRBJ2-1,TRBD2,TRBV6-1
TGTGCCAGCAGGCCCCGACTAGCGGGAGTTGTCTTC,CASRPRLAGVVF,NA,TRBJ2-1,TRBD2,TRBV6-2/TRBV6-3
TGCAGTGCTAAAGTAGGACAAGAGACCCAGTACTTC,CSAKVGQETQYF,NA,TRBJ2-5,NA,TRBV20-1
TGTGCCACCGGGACTAGCGGGGGCACAGATACGCAGTATTTT,CATGTSGGTDTQYF,few,TRBJ2-3,TRBD2,TRBV10-3
TGCAGTGCTGGAGTAGAGACCCAGTACTTC,CSAGVETQYF,few,TRBJ2-5,NA,TRBV20-1
TGTGCCAGCAGGAACTATCTAGGGAGCTCCTACGAGCAGTACTTC,CASRNYLGSSYEQYF,NA,TRBJ2-7,NA,TRBV6-2/TRBV6-3
TGTGCCAGCAGTTTGCGGGCTCTTCTGACCGGGGAGCTGTTTTTT,CASSLRALLTGELFF,few,TRBJ2-2,NA,TRBV27
TGCGCCAGCAGCCAACAGGGTAGTGGATTCACCGGGGAGCTGTTTTTT,CASSQQGSGFTGELFF,few,TRBJ2-2,NA,TRBV4-3
TGTGCCAGCAGCTTAGTCGGGAGTACCTACGAGCAGTACTTC,CASSLVGSTYEQYF,NA,TRBJ2-7,NA,TRBV7-8
TGTGCCAGCAGCCCGGGCATTTATAGCAATCAGCCCCAGCATTTT,CASSPGIYSNQPQHF,many,TRBJ1-5,NA,TRBV28
TGTGCCAGCAGCCCTCGACAGGGAGGACACACCGGGGAGCTGTTTTTT,CASSPRQGGHTGELFF,many,TRBJ2-2,NA,TRBV9
TGTGCCAGCAGCCCCCGGACAGGGGTGGATGAAAAACTGTTTTTT,CASSPRTGVDEKLFF,few,TRBJ1-4,TRBD1,TRBV7-9
TGTGCCAGCATCGGAACAGGGCGCACCTACGAGCAGTACTTC,CASIGTGRTYEQYF,few,TRBJ2-7,NA,TRBV6-2/TRBV6-3
TGCAGTGCTAGAACTAGCGGGGGAAACCCCTACGAGCAGTACTTC,CSARTSGGNPYEQYF,NA,TRBJ2-7,TRBD2,TRBV20-1
TGCAGCGTCCCTAGCGGGAGAGATGATACGCAGTATTTT,CSVPSGRDDTQYF,NA,TRBJ2-3,TRBD2,TRBV29-1
TGTGCCAGCAGCAGAATGGGACACAACACCGGGGAGCTGTTTTTT,CASSRMGHNTGELFF,NA,TRBJ2-2,NA,TRBV7-9
TGTGCCAGCAGCCAAGTTGCGGGGGGGGAAACAGATACGCAGTATTTT,CASSQVAGGETDTQYF,few,TRBJ2-3,TRBD2,TRBV4-2